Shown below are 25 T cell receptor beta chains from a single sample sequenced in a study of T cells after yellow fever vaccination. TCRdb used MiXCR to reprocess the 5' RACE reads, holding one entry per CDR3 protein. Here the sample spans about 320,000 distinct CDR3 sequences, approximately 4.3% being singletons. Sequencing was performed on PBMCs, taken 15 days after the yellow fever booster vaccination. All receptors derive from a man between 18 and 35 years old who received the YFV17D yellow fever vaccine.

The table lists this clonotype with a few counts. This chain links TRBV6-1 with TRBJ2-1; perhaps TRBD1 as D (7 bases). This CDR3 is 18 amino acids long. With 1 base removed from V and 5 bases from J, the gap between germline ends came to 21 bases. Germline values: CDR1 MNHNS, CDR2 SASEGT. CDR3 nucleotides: TGTGCCAGCAGTGAAGTCGGATTATCGGCAGGGGGGAACAATGAGCAGTTCTTC. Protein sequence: CASSEVGLSAGGNNEQFF.

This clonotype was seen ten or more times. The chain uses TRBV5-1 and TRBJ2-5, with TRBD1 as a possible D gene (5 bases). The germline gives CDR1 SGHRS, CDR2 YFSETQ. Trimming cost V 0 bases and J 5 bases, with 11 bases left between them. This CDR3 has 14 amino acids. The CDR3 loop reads CASSLERAGETQYF. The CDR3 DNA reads TGCGCCAGCAGCTTGGAACGGGCAGGGGAGACCCAGTACTTC.

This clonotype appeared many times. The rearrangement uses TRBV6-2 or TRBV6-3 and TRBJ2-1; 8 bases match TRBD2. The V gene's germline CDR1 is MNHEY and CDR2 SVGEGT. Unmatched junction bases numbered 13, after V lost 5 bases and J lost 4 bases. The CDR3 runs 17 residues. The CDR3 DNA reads TGTGCCAGCAGTGGCGAGCCGGGGCTAGCGGGTTACAATGAGCAGTTCTTC. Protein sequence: CASSGEPGLAGYNEQFF.

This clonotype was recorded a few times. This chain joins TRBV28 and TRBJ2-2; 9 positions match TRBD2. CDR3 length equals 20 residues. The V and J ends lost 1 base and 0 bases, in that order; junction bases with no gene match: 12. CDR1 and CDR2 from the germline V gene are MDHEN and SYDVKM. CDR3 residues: CASSLFHRTSVITNTGELFF. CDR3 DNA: TGTGCCAGCAGTTTATTCCACCGGACTAGCGTAATCACGAACACCGGGGAGCTGTTTTTT.

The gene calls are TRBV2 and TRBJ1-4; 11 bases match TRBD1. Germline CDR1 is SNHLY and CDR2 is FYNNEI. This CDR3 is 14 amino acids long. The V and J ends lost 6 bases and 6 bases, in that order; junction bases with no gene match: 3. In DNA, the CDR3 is TGTGCCAGCAGACGGACAGGGGGCGATGAAAAACTGTTTTTT. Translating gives CASRRTGGDEKLFF.

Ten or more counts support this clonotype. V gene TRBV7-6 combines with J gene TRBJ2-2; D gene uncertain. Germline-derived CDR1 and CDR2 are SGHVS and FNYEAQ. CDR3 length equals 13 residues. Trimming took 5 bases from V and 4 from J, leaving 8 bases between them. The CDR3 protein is CASSPPGTGELFF. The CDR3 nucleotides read TGTGCCAGCAGCCCGCCCGGCACCGGGGAGCTGTTTTTT.

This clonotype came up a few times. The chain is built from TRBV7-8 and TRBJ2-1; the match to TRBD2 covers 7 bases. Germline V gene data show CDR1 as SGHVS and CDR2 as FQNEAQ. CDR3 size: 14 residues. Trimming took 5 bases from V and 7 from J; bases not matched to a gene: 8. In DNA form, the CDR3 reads TGTGCCAGCAGCCCAAGACTAGCTATAAATGAGCAGTTCTTC. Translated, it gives CASSPRLAINEQFF.

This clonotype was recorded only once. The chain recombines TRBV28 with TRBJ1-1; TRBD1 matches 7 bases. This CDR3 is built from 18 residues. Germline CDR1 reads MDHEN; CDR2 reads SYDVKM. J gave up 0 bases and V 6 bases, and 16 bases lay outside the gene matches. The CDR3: CASSSPFGTAPMNTEAFF. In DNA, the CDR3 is TGTGCCAGCAGCTCTCCGTTCGGGACAGCGCCTATGAACACTGAAGCTTTCTTT.

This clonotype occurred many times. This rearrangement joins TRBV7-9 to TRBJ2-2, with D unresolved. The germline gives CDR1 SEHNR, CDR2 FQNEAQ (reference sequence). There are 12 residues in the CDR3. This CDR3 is CAFLRATGELFF. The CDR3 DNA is TGTGCATTTCTTCGAGCCACCGGGGAGCTGTTTTTT.

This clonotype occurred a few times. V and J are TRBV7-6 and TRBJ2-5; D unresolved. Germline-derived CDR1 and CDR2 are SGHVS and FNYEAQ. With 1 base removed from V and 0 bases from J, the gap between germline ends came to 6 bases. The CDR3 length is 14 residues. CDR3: CASSLEADQETQYF. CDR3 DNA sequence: TGTGCCAGCAGCTTAGAAGCAGACCAAGAGACCCAGTACTTC.

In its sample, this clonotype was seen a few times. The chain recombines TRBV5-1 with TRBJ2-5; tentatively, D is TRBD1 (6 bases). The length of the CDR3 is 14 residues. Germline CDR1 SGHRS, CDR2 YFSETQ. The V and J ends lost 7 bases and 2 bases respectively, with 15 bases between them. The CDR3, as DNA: TGCGCCAGCTGCGCCGGGACAACACAAGAGACCCAGTACTTC. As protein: CASCAGTTQETQYF.

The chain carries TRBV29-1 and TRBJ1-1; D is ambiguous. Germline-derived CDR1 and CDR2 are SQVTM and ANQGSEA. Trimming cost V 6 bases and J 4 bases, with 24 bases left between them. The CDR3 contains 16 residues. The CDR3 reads CSVARYPGTGTTEAFF. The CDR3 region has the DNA TGCAGCGTCGCTCGCTATCCCGGCACCGGAACCACTGAAGCTTTCTTT.

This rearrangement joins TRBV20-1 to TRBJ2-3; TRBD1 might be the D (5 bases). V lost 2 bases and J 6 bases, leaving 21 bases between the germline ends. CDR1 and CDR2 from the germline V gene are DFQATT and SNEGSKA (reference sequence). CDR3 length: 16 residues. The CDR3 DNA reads TGCAGTGCTAGACCCCCCAGGGTGGTAGTGGGGGATACGCAGTATTTT. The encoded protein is CSARPPRVVVGDTQYF.

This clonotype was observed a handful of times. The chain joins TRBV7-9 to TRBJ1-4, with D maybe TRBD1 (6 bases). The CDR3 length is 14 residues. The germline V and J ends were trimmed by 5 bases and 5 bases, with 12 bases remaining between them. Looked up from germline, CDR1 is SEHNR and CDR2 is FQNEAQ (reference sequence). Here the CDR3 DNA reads TGTGCCAGCAGCCGCGACAGGCCCAATGAAAAACTGTTTTTT. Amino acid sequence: CASSRDRPNEKLFF.

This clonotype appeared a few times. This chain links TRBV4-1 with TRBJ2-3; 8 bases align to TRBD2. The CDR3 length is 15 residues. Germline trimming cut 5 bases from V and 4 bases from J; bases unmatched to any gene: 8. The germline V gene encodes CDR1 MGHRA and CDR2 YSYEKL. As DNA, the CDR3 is TGCGCCAGCAGCTATAACGGGGGGGTCGCAGATACGCAGTATTTT. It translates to CASSYNGGVADTQYF.

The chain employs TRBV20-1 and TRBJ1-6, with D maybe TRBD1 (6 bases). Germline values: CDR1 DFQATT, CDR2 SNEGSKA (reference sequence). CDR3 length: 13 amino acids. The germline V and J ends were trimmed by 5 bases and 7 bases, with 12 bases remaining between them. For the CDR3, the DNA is TGCAGTGCTTCTGGACAGACAAATTCACCCCTCCACTTT. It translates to CSASGQTNSPLHF.

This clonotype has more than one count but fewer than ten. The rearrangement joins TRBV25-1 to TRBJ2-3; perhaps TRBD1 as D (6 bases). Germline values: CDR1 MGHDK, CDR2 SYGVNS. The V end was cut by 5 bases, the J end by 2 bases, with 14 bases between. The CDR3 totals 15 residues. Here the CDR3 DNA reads TGTGCCAGCAGTCGGACAGAAACCTACACAGATACGCAGTATTTT. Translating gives CASSRTETYTDTQYF.

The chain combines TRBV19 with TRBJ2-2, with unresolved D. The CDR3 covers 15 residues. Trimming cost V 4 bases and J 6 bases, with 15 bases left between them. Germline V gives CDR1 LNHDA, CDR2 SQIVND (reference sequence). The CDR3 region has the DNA TGTGCCAGTAGTACTCCGGGCGTGGGCCCCGGGGAGCTGTTTTTT. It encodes CASSTPGVGPGELFF.

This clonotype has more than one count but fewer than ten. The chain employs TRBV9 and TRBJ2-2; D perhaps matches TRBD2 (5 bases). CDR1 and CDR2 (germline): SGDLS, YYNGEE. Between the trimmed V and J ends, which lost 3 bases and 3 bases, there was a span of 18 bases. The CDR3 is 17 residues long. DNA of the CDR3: TGTGCCAGCAGCGAGCCCCTCGGGGAGAGGGACACCGGGGAGCTGTTTTTT. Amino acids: CASSEPLGERDTGELFF.

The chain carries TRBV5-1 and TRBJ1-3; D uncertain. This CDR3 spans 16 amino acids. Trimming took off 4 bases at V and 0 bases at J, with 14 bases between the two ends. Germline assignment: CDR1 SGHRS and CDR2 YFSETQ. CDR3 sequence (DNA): TGCGCCAGCAGCCCGCTACTCTCTTACTCTGGAAACACCATATATTTT. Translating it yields CASSPLLSYSGNTIYF. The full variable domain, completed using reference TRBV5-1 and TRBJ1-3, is KAGVTQTPRYLIKTRGQQVTLSCSPISGHRSVSWYQQTPGQGLQFLFEYFSETQRNKGNFPGRFSGRQFSNSRSEMNVSTLELGDSALYLCASSPLLSYSGNTIYFGEGSWLTVV.

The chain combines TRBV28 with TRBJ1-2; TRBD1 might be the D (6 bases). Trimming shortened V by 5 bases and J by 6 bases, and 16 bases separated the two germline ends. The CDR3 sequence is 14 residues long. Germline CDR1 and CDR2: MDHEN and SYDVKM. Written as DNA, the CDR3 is TGTGCCAGCAGTAGACAGGTTGGGTCGGATGGCTACACCTTC. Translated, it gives CASSRQVGSDGYTF.

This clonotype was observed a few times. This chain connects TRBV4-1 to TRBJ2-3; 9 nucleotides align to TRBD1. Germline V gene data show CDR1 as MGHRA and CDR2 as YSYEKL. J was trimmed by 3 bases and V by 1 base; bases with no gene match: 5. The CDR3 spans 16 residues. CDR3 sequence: CASSQGPGQGTDTQYF. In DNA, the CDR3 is TGCGCCAGCAGCCAAGGCCCGGGACAGGGAACAGATACGCAGTATTTT.

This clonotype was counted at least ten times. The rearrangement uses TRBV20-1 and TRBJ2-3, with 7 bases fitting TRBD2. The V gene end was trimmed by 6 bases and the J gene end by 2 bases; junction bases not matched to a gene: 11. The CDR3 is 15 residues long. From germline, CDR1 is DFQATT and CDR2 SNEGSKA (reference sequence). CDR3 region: CSARKRGRATDTQYF. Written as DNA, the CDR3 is TGCAGTGCCAGGAAGCGGGGTCGAGCCACAGATACGCAGTATTTT.

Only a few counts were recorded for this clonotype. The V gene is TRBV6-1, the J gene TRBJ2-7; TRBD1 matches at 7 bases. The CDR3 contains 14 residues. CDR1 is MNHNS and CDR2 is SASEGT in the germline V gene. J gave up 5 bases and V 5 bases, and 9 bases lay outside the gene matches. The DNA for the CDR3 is TGTGCCAGCAGTCCCACGGGACAGCCACACGAGCAGTACTTC. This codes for CASSPTGQPHEQYF.

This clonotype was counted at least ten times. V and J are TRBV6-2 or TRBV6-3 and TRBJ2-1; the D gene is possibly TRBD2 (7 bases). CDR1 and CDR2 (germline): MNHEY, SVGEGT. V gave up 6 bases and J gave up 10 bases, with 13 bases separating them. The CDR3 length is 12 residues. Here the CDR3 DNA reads TGTGCCAGCAGGAAAGGGGGGGGGGAGCAGTTCTTC. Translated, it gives CASRKGGGEQFF.